Presented here are 3 T cell receptor beta chains from one specimen sequenced in a study of blood T cell repertoires in COVID-19. Method: immunoSEQ multiplex PCR; TCRdb's copy keeps in-frame clones and lacks some. Counted here are around 70,000 clones, 65% to 85% occurring once; the ten biggest clones make up around 5%. Sequenced input: peripheral blood. Source of these receptors: a woman aged 80 or over with active or convalescent COVID-19.

DNA of the CDR3: TGTGCCAGCAGTAACTGGACAGGGAAAAACATTCAGTACTTC. It specifies CASSNWTGKNIQYF. The rearrangement uses TRBV27 and TRBJ2-4; TRBD1 matches at 8 bases. Trimming removed 5 bases from V and 4 bases from J; junction bases left unmatched: 4. CDR1 and CDR2 from the germline V gene are MNHEY and SMNVEV (reference sequence). CDR3 length: 14 amino acids.

This rearrangement joins TRBV6-1 to TRBJ1-2, with 7 nucleotides matching TRBD1. CDR1 is MNHNS and CDR2 is SASEGT in the germline V gene. The junction had 2 bases not matched to a gene; V was cut back by 2 bases and J by 2 bases. The CDR3 consists of 14 residues. This chain's CDR3 is CASSEQTGNYGYTF. CDR3 bases: TGTGCCAGCAGTGAACAGACAGGGAACTATGGCTACACCTTC.

The chain joins TRBV5-5 to TRBJ2-3; D call uncertain. The CDR3 has 14 amino acids. The germline V and J ends were trimmed by 4 bases and 2 bases, with 11 bases remaining between them. The germline CDR1 and CDR2 sequences are SGHKS and YYEKEE (reference sequence). The CDR3 protein is CASSPQSFTDTQYF. CDR3 nucleotide sequence: TGTGCCAGCAGCCCTCAGTCCTTCACAGATACGCAGTATTTT. The whole variable domain, remainder taken from reference TRBV5-5 and TRBJ2-3, is DAGVTQSPTHLIKTRGQQVTLRCSPISGHKSVSWYQQVLGQGPQFIFQYYEKEERGRGNFPDRFSARQFPNYSSELNVNALLLGDSALYLCASSPQSFTDTQYFGPGTRLTVL.